Listed below are T cell receptor beta chains from one sample, sequenced in a study of T cells in Graves' hyperthyroidism and ophthalmopathy. TCRdb analysed the multiplex PCR reads with MiXCR anew, one entry per CDR3 protein. The table shows approximately 410,000 distinct CDR3 sequences, with 14% to 15% occurring only once. Material: blood. The source is a man aged 18 to 30 with Graves' ophthalmopathy. The CDR3 runs from the conserved cysteine through the conserved F or W. The D gene is left open where the match is weak. Some rows have no size entry. The others give once, few or many, or a class for an expanded clone.

J: TRBJ2-3; V: TRBV6-1; D: TRBD2; size: many; CDR3: CASSPPGSGSTDTQYF; DNA: TGTGCCAGCAGCCCTCCGGGTAGCGGGAGCACAGATACGCAGTATTTT
J: TRBJ2-7; V: TRBV10-2; D: TRBD2; size: few; CDR3: CASRPGLAAEQYF; DNA: TGCGCCAGCAGACCCGGACTAGCCGCCGAGCAGTACTTC
J: TRBJ1-4; V: TRBV7-2; D: .; size: many; CDR3: CASSGQGSNNEKLFF; DNA: TGTGCCAGCAGTGGTCAGGGGTCCAATAATGAAAAACTGTTTTTT
J: TRBJ2-3; V: TRBV7-9; D: .; size: few; CDR3: CASPGVADTQYF; DNA: TGTGCCAGCCCGGGAGTGGCAGATACGCAGTATTTT
J: TRBJ2-1; V: TRBV13; D: TRBD2; size: many; CDR3: CASSFRSGGYPYNDGEQFF; DNA: TGTGCCAGCAGCTTCCGTAGCGGGGGTTACCCCTACAATGACGGTGAGCAGTTCTTC
J: TRBJ2-1; V: TRBV27; D: .; size: many; CDR3: CASSLEPTYNEQFF; DNA: TGTGCCAGCAGCCTAGAGCCAACCTACAATGAGCAGTTCTTC
J: TRBJ1-1; V: TRBV3-1; D: TRBD1; size: many; CDR3: CASRRTGVNTEAFF; DNA: TGTGCCAGCAGGCGCACAGGGGTGAACACTGAAGCTTTCTTT
J: TRBJ1-1; V: TRBV11-3; D: .; size: many; CDR3: CASSLVGLQGEGTEAFF; DNA: TGTGCCAGCAGCTTAGTAGGGCTGCAGGGCGAGGGAACTGAAGCTTTCTTT
J: TRBJ2-7; V: TRBV7-9; D: .; size: few; CDR3: CASSFPRLPYEQYF; DNA: TGTGCCAGCAGCTTTCCGCGGTTACCCTACGAGCAGTACTTC
J: TRBJ2-7; V: TRBV12-3/TRBV12-4; D: TRBD1; size: many; CDR3: CASTWDRAAGEQYF; DNA: TGTGCCAGCACCTGGGACAGGGCTGCTGGCGAGCAGTACTTC
J: TRBJ1-1; V: TRBV24-1; D: .; size: many; CDR3: CATKGWGETEAFF; DNA: TGTGCCACTAAAGGCTGGGGAGAAACTGAAGCTTTCTTT
J: TRBJ2-1; V: TRBV2; D: .; size: many; CDR3: CASRRGSNEQFF; DNA: TGTGCCAGCAGGCGAGGTAGCAATGAGCAGTTCTTC
J: TRBJ2-3; V: TRBV19; D: TRBD2; size: .; CDR3: CASSIALAGGNTDTQYF; DNA: TGTGCCAGTAGTATAGCACTAGCGGGAGGAAATACAGATACGCAGTATTTT
J: TRBJ2-6; V: TRBV20-1; D: .; size: few; CDR3: CSASLGGIGANVLTF; DNA: TGCAGTGCTTCCCTAGGGGGGATTGGGGCCAACGTCCTGACTTTC
J: TRBJ2-7; V: TRBV12-3/TRBV12-4; D: .; size: many; CDR3: CASSPSQASYEQYF; DNA: TGTGCCAGCAGCCCCTCCCAGGCCTCCTACGAGCAGTACTTC
J: TRBJ1-2; V: TRBV4-2; D: .; size: .; CDR3: CASSQTIRQVSFRYTF; DNA: TGTGCCAGCAGCCAAACGATTAGACAGGTTAGCTTTCGCTACACCTTC
J: TRBJ2-1; V: TRBV6-4; D: .; size: few; CDR3: CASSDRERDEQFF; DNA: TGTGCCAGCAGTGACAGAGAGCGGGATGAGCAGTTCTTC
J: TRBJ2-1; V: TRBV11-3; D: TRBD2; size: many; CDR3: CASSLDSQREGRGNEQFF; DNA: TGTGCCAGCAGCTTAGATAGCCAAAGGGAGGGGCGCGGCAATGAGCAGTTCTTC
J: TRBJ1-1; V: TRBV12-3/TRBV12-4; D: .; size: many; CDR3: CASSLEFGGGVGTEAFF; DNA: TGTGCCAGCAGTTTAGAATTTGGAGGGGGAGTTGGTACTGAAGCTTTCTTT
J: TRBJ2-3; V: TRBV11-2; D: .; size: many; CDR3: CASSLQTGSQYF; DNA: TGTGCCAGCAGCTTACAGACAGGCTCGCAGTATTTT
J: TRBJ2-4; V: TRBV6-1; D: TRBD1; size: few; CDR3: CASSLTGRFGDIQYF; DNA: TGTGCCAGCAGTTTGACAGGGCGGTTTGGGGACATTCAGTACTTC
J: TRBJ1-2; V: TRBV11-1; D: .; size: many; CDR3: CASSQPGQIGYTF; DNA: TGTGCCAGCAGCCAACCTGGACAGATCGGCTACACCTTC
J: TRBJ2-7; V: TRBV15; D: TRBD1; size: many; CDR3: CATSRADGTGLVQYF; DNA: TGTGCCACCAGCAGAGCGGACGGGACAGGGTTGGTGCAGTACTTC
J: TRBJ1-4; V: TRBV12-3/TRBV12-4; D: .; size: many; CDR3: CASRGAEKLFF; DNA: TGTGCCAGCAGGGGAGCTGAAAAACTGTTTTTT
J: TRBJ2-7; V: TRBV3-1; D: .; size: many; CDR3: CASSPGLWGAYEQYF; DNA: TGTGCCAGCAGCCCCGGACTATGGGGGGCCTACGAGCAGTACTTC
J: TRBJ2-5; V: TRBV5-1; D: .; size: few; CDR3: CASNVQETQYF; DNA: TGCGCCAGCAACGTCCAAGAGACCCAGTACTTC
J: TRBJ2-7; V: TRBV20-1; D: TRBD2; size: many; CDR3: CSARGSHSGSYEQYF; DNA: TGCAGTGCTAGAGGAAGTCATAGCGGGTCCTACGAGCAGTACTTC
J: TRBJ1-2; V: TRBV5-6; D: .; size: .; CDR3: CASSPGSSGESYYGYTF; DNA: TGTGCCAGCAGCCCCGGTAGTTCAGGGGAAAGTTACTATGGCTACACCTTC
J: TRBJ2-1; V: TRBV11-2; D: .; size: many; CDR3: CASSFRIEQFF; DNA: TGTGCCAGCAGCTTCAGGATTGAGCAGTTCTTC
J: TRBJ1-4; V: TRBV28; D: .; size: many; CDR3: CASSRQSEKLFF; DNA: TGTGCCAGCAGTCGGCAGTCGGAAAAACTGTTTTTT
J: TRBJ2-4; V: TRBV13; D: .; size: many; CDR3: CASSYRAKNIQYF; DNA: TGTGCCAGCAGCTATAGGGCCAAAAACATTCAGTACTTC
J: TRBJ1-2; V: TRBV3-1; D: TRBD1; size: many; CDR3: CASSRDLDGTGSRHGYTF; DNA: TGTGCCAGCAGCCGAGATCTGGACGGGACAGGGAGTAGGCATGGCTACACCTTC
J: TRBJ2-1; V: TRBV7-9; D: .; size: many; CDR3: CASSFEIYNEQFF; DNA: TGTGCCAGCAGCTTCGAGATATACAATGAGCAGTTCTTC